Included here is one TCR beta chain sequence, with context. Its specificity is not known. As defined, naive CD8 cells were CD45RO-negative and positively selected for CCR7, with terminally differentiated effector memory CD45RA+ cells excluded. Replicate sorted-subset PCRs were loaded with 150 to 250 ng DNA, approximately 31,000 T cell genomes. Sequencing used immunoSEQ multiplex PCR; TCRdb keeps in-frame clones, though not all of them. Of 550,000 to 650,000 clones listed, about 96% are singletons. This specimen comes from a study of shared clonotypes between healthy human individuals. About the study: Researchers assigned three CD4 naive, three CD4 memory, two CD8 naive and one CD8 memory plate to each donor.

Broader study findings: Memory subsets had estimated richness that was generally smaller than that of naive subsets.

After removal of 5 bases from V and 3 bases from J, the junction contained 7 bases not matched to a gene. In germline, CDR1 is LNHDA, CDR2 SQIVND (reference sequence). The CDR3 totals 14 residues. The TCR was taken from a woman aged 25 to 39 in good health. Sequencing used naive CD8+ T cells sorted from blood. The chain joins TRBV19 to TRBJ2-7, with TRBD2 identical over 7 bases. The CDR3: CASSARDYYYEQYF. CDR3 sequence (DNA): TGTGCCAGTAGTGCCCGGGACTACTACTACGAGCAGTACTTC.